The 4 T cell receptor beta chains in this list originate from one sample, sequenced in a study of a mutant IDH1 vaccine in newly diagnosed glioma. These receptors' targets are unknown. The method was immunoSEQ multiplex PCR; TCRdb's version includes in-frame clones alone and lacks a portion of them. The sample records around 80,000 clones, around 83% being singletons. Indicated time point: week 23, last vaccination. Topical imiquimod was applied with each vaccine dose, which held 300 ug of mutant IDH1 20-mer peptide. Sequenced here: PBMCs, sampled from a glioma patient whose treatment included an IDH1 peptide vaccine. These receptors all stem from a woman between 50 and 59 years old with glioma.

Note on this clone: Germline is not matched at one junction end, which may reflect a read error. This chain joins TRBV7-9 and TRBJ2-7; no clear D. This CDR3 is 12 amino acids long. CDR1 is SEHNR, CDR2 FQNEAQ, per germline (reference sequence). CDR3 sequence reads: CASSLSRALSTF. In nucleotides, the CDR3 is TGTGCCAGCAGCTTATCAAGGGCCCTCTCCACCTTC.

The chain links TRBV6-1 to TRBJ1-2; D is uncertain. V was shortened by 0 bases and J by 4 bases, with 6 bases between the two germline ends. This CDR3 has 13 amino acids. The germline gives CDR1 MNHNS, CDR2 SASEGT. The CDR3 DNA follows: TGTGCCAGCAGTGAAGCGCGCGTCTATGGCTACACCTTC. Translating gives CASSEARVYGYTF.

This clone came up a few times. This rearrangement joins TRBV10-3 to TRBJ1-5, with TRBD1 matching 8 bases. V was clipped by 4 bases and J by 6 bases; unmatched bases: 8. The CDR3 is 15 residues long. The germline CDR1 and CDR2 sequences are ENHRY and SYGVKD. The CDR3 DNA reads TGTGCCATCAGTGGCGGAACAGGGGGAGGTCAGCCCCAGCATTTT. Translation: CAISGGTGGGQPQHF.

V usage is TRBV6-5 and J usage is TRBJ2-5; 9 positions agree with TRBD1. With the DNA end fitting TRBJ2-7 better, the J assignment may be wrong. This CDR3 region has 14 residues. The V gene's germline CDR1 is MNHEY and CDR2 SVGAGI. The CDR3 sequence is CASSSGQGPYEQYF. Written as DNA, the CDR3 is TGTGCCAGCAGTTCCGGACAGGGGCCATACGAGCAGTACTTC.